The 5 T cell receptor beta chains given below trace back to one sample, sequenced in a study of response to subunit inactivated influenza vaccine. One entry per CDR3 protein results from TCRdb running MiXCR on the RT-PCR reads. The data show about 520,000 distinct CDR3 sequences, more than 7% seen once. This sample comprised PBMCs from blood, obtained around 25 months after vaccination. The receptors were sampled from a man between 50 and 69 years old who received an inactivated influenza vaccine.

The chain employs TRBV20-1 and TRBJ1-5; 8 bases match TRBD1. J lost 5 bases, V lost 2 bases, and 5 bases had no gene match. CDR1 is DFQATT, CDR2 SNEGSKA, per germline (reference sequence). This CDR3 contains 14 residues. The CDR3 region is CSARSDRDYQPQHF. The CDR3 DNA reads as TGCAGTGCTAGATCGGACAGGGACTATCAGCCCCAGCATTTT.

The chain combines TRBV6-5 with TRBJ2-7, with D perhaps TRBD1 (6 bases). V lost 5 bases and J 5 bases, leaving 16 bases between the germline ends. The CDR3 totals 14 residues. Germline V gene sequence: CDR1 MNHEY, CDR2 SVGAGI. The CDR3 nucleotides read TGTGCCAGCAGTACCGACAGGTTAAGGAACGAGCAGTACTTC. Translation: CASSTDRLRNEQYF.

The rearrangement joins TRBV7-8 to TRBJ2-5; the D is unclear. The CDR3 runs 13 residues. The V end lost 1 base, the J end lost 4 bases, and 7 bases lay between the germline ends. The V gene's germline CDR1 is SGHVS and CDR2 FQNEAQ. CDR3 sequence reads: CASSLDSRETQYF. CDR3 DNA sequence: TGTGCCAGCAGCTTAGACTCGCGAGAGACCCAGTACTTC.

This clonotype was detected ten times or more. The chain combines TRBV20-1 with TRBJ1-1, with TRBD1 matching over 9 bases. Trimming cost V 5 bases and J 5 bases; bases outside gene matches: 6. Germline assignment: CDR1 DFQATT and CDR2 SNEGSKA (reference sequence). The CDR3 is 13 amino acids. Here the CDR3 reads CSAPGTGWTEAFF. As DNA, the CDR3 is TGCAGTGCTCCCGGGACAGGGTGGACTGAAGCTTTCTTT.

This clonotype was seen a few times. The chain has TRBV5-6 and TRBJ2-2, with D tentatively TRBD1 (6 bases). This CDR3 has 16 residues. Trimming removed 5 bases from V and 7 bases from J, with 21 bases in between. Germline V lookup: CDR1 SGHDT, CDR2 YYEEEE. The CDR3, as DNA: TGTGCCAGCAGTTATGGGGGCACAGGGATAATCGGGGAGCTGTTTTTT. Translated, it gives CASSYGGTGIIGELFF.